This T cell receptor beta chain was identified in a study of PD-1 blockade in mismatch repair-deficient tumors. Study at large: Patients had approximately 12 mismatch repair-deficient cancer types, all previously treated and progressing.

The V gene's germline CDR1 is SGHRS and CDR2 YFSETQ. CDR3 size: 14 residues. V lost 8 bases, J lost 2 bases, and 15 bases lay in between. In the case of this clone: Its target is not known.

Profiling relied on immunoSEQ multiplex PCR, and the TCRdb table lists in-frame clones only, not all of them. The sample includes about 34,000 clones, around 80% of them seen just once. General study results and limits: Rapid post-treatment expansion, then contraction, generally preceding radiologic response, marked tumor-resident clones.

Sample: PBMCs, taken less than 7 weeks after starting pembrolizumab. This chain joins TRBV5-1 and TRBJ2-3, with D possibly TRBD1 on 5 matching bases. The sequence was collected from an adult with mismatch repair-deficient cancer. CDR3 in DNA: TGCGCCAGTTTAAGGGGTGGCTCCACAGATACGCAGTATTTT. It translates to CASLRGGSTDTQYF.